Listed below are T cell receptor beta chains from one sample, sequenced in a study of neurological immune-mediated disorders. Using its own MiXCR run on the 5' RACE reads, TCRdb lists one record per CDR3 protein. The top ten clones hold approximately 7.1% of a sample with more than 50,000 distinct CDR3 sequences, about 3.3% of them seen once. The specimen sequenced was PBMCs. These receptors all stem from an older woman with multiple sclerosis. CDR3s include the opening cysteine and the closing phenylalanine or tryptophan. The order of the fields is V gene, clone size, D gene, J gene, CDR3 protein, CDR3 DNA. A D gene is named only where the DNA matches it firmly. A clone size is listed for some rows: how often the clone was seen (once, few, many), or a class if it is expanded.

v_gene: TRBV5-1; abundance: many; d_gene: NA; j_gene: TRBJ1-1; CDR3aa: CASTLAGGLNTEAFF; CDR3nt: TGCGCCAGCACTCTAGCCGGGGGGCTGAACACTGAAGCTTTCTTT
v_gene: TRBV5-1; abundance: NA; d_gene: NA; j_gene: TRBJ1-4; CDR3aa: CASSSRDGNEKLFF; CDR3nt: TGCGCCAGCAGCTCCCGGGACGGGAATGAAAAACTGTTTTTT
v_gene: TRBV3-1; abundance: NA; d_gene: TRBD2; j_gene: TRBJ2-7; CDR3aa: CASSQDPGLAGGYEQYF; CDR3nt: TGTGCCAGCAGCCAAGATCCGGGACTAGCGGGAGGTTACGAGCAGTACTTC
v_gene: TRBV28; abundance: many; d_gene: NA; j_gene: TRBJ2-5; CDR3aa: CASSFRSRTFETQYF; CDR3nt: TGTGCCAGCAGTTTTCGGTCGCGAACTTTTGAGACCCAGTACTTC
v_gene: TRBV25-1; abundance: many; d_gene: NA; j_gene: TRBJ2-7; CDR3aa: CASSGDVSYEQYF; CDR3nt: TGTGCCAGCAGTGGGGACGTTTCCTACGAGCAGTACTTC
v_gene: TRBV7-9; abundance: many; d_gene: NA; j_gene: TRBJ1-3; CDR3aa: CASPSRAGNTIYF; CDR3nt: TGTGCCAGCCCGTCCAGGGCTGGAAACACCATATATTTT
v_gene: TRBV3-1; abundance: many; d_gene: NA; j_gene: TRBJ2-2; CDR3aa: CASTRILHLDTTNTGELFF; CDR3nt: TGTGCCAGCACCCGCATACTCCACTTAGACACAACGAACACCGGGGAGCTGTTTTTT
v_gene: TRBV20-1; abundance: many; d_gene: NA; j_gene: TRBJ2-7; CDR3aa: CSARAASAVYEQYF; CDR3nt: TGCAGTGCTAGAGCGGCTAGCGCGGTCTACGAGCAGTACTTC
v_gene: TRBV20-1; abundance: many; d_gene: NA; j_gene: TRBJ1-2; CDR3aa: CSARGQVYGYTF; CDR3nt: TGCAGTGCTAGAGGACAGGTCTATGGCTACACCTTC
v_gene: TRBV4-1; abundance: many; d_gene: TRBD1; j_gene: TRBJ2-7; CDR3aa: CASSEGALGTGVREQYF; CDR3nt: TGCGCCAGCAGCGAAGGGGCCCTCGGGACAGGGGTACGTGAGCAGTACTTC
v_gene: TRBV19; abundance: NA; d_gene: TRBD2; j_gene: TRBJ2-1; CDR3aa: CASSIASGSGYEQFF; CDR3nt: TGTGCCAGTAGTATAGCAAGCGGGAGTGGGTATGAGCAGTTCTTC
v_gene: TRBV20-1; abundance: few; d_gene: TRBD2; j_gene: TRBJ2-7; CDR3aa: CSATPTSGRASYEQYF; CDR3nt: TGCAGTGCAACCCCCACTAGCGGGAGGGCCTCCTACGAGCAGTACTTC
v_gene: TRBV5-1; abundance: many; d_gene: NA; j_gene: TRBJ2-5; CDR3aa: CASSLAATGQETQYF; CDR3nt: TGCGCCAGCAGCTTGGCAGCGACAGGACAAGAGACCCAGTACTTC
v_gene: TRBV5-1; abundance: many; d_gene: TRBD1; j_gene: TRBJ1-2; CDR3aa: CASSPNPGQGGSGYTF; CDR3nt: TGCGCCAGCAGCCCGAACCCGGGACAGGGGGGATCTGGCTACACCTTC
v_gene: TRBV29-1; abundance: many; d_gene: NA; j_gene: TRBJ1-1; CDR3aa: CSVGTFDTEAFF; CDR3nt: TGCAGCGTTGGGACATTCGACACTGAAGCTTTCTTT
v_gene: TRBV5-1; abundance: many; d_gene: NA; j_gene: TRBJ1-2; CDR3aa: CASSPQGQSGYTF; CDR3nt: TGCGCCAGCAGCCCACAGGGTCAATCGGGCTACACCTTC
v_gene: TRBV2; abundance: many; d_gene: NA; j_gene: TRBJ2-3; CDR3aa: CASRDAQVSDTQYF; CDR3nt: TGTGCCAGCAGGGACGCACAGGTTTCAGATACGCAGTATTTT
v_gene: TRBV11-3; abundance: NA; d_gene: NA; j_gene: TRBJ2-2; CDR3aa: CASSFHTGELFF; CDR3nt: TGTGCCAGCAGCTTTCACACCGGGGAGCTGTTTTTT
v_gene: TRBV20-1; abundance: many; d_gene: TRBD1; j_gene: TRBJ1-1; CDR3aa: CSAVTGTVEAFF; CDR3nt: TGCAGTGCTGTGACAGGGACGGTTGAAGCTTTCTTT
v_gene: TRBV4-1; abundance: many; d_gene: NA; j_gene: TRBJ1-4; CDR3aa: CASSQDGRSSEKLFF; CDR3nt: TGCGCCAGCAGCCAAGACGGCCGTAGTAGTGAAAAACTGTTTTTT
v_gene: TRBV5-5; abundance: NA; d_gene: TRBD1; j_gene: TRBJ2-2; CDR3aa: CASSLAHDRGLTGELFF; CDR3nt: TGTGCCAGCAGCTTGGCCCATGACAGGGGGCTCACCGGGGAGCTGTTTTTT
v_gene: TRBV5-5; abundance: many; d_gene: NA; j_gene: TRBJ1-5; CDR3aa: CASSWQNNQPQHF; CDR3nt: TGTGCCAGCAGCTGGCAGAACAATCAGCCCCAGCATTTT
v_gene: TRBV7-6; abundance: medium-sized; d_gene: NA; j_gene: TRBJ2-7; CDR3aa: CASSEDRNYEQYF; CDR3nt: TGTGCCAGCAGCGAGGACAGAAACTACGAGCAGTACTTC
v_gene: TRBV6-2/TRBV6-3; abundance: NA; d_gene: TRBD1; j_gene: TRBJ1-5; CDR3aa: CASSGLRGPPQHF; CDR3nt: TGTGCCAGCAGTGGCCTCAGGGGGCCGCCCCAGCATTTT
v_gene: TRBV5-1; abundance: many; d_gene: NA; j_gene: TRBJ2-1; CDR3aa: CASSLGEAHNEQFF; CDR3nt: TGCGCCAGCAGCTTAGGGGAGGCCCACAATGAGCAGTTCTTC
v_gene: TRBV9; abundance: many; d_gene: TRBD1; j_gene: TRBJ2-5; CDR3aa: CASSISDREKTQYF; CDR3nt: TGTGCCAGCAGCATTTCGGACAGGGAAAAAACCCAGTACTTC
v_gene: TRBV5-1; abundance: many; d_gene: NA; j_gene: TRBJ2-3; CDR3aa: CASSLDFASSTDTQYF; CDR3nt: TGCGCCAGCAGCTTGGATTTCGCCAGTAGCACAGATACGCAGTATTTT
v_gene: TRBV10-3; abundance: many; d_gene: NA; j_gene: TRBJ1-2; CDR3aa: CAISDPRGSSGYTF; CDR3nt: TGTGCCATCAGTGATCCCAGGGGTAGCTCTGGCTACACCTTC
v_gene: TRBV6-5; abundance: many; d_gene: TRBD1; j_gene: TRBJ1-1; CDR3aa: CASSTGTGDGTEAFF; CDR3nt: TGTGCCAGCAGTACCGGGACAGGGGACGGCACTGAAGCTTTCTTT
v_gene: TRBV5-5; abundance: many; d_gene: TRBD1; j_gene: TRBJ1-2; CDR3aa: CASSLEGTANYGYTF; CDR3nt: TGTGCCAGCAGCTTGGAAGGGACAGCGAACTATGGCTACACCTTC
v_gene: TRBV20-1; abundance: many; d_gene: NA; j_gene: TRBJ2-3; CDR3aa: CSVRQKARDTQYF; CDR3nt: TGCAGTGTAAGGCAGAAAGCAAGAGATACGCAGTATTTT